This T cell receptor (beta chain) was profiled in a study of blood T cell repertoires in COVID-19. This clone was picked up one time. The germline gives CDR1 SGHVS, CDR2 FQNEAQ. The CDR3 totals 18 residues. The V end was cut by 1 base, the J end by 0 bases, with 19 bases between. Only in-frame clones appear in the TCRdb table, and some are missing; sequencing was by immunoSEQ multiplex PCR. This table has about 190,000 clones, roughly nine tenths appearing once. The receptor comes from a woman aged 40-49 years in a cohort exposed to, infected with or recovered from COVID-19 (not recorded which). The chain uses TRBV7-8 and TRBJ2-7; a possible D gene is TRBD2 (6 bases). The specimen sequenced was PBMCs or T cells enriched from blood (not recorded which). The CDR3 DNA reads as TGTGCCAGCAGCTTAGTTTGGCGGGGAACCTCATCCTCCTACGAGCAGTACTTC. Encoded protein: CASSLVWRGTSSSYEQYF. Based on the CDR3 plus reference TRBV7-8 and TRBJ2-7, the full variable domain is GAGVSQSPRYKVAKRGQDVALRCDPISGHVSLFWYQQALGQGPEFLTYFQNEAQLDKSGLPSDRFFAERPEGSVSTLKIQRTQQEDSAVYLCASSLVWRGTSSSYEQYFGPGTRLTVT.